Presented here are 8 T cell receptor beta chains from one specimen sequenced in a study of control samples from healthy donors and cancer patients. Using immunoSEQ multiplex PCR, the repertoire was profiled, and TCRdb retains in-frame clones only, with some absent. The sample has about 51,000 clones, over 70% seen once. Sequencing input: blood. These receptors came from an older man in good health.

J is TRBJ1-1 and V is TRBV5-8; TRBD1 is a possible D gene (5 bases). Looked up from germline, CDR1 is SGHTS and CDR2 is YDEGEE. V gave up 4 bases and J gave up 5 bases, with 15 bases separating them. This CDR3 comprises 14 residues. CDR3: CASSKGPGGTEAFF. CDR3 in DNA: TGTGCCAGCAGCAAAGGGCCCGGGGGGACTGAAGCTTTCTTT.

The genes are TRBV28 and TRBJ2-6, with D possibly TRBD2 on 6 matching bases. Germline V lookup: CDR1 MDHEN, CDR2 SYDVKM. The CDR3 runs 20 residues. Trimming shortened V by 6 bases and J by 4 bases, and 28 bases separated the two germline ends. The CDR3 is CASRPLYAGFNSAGANVLTF. The DNA of the CDR3 is TGTGCCAGCAGACCCTTATATGCGGGGTTTAATTCGGCCGGGGCCAACGTCCTGACTTTC. Full variable domain (missing parts from reference TRBV28 and TRBJ2-6): DVKVTQSSRYLVKRTGEKVFLECVQDMDHENMFWYRQDPGLGLRLIYFSYDVKMKEKGDIPEGYSVSREKKERFSLILESASTNQTSMYLCASRPLYAGFNSAGANVLTFGAGSRLTVL.

The chain carries TRBV6-2 or TRBV6-3 and TRBJ2-7, with TRBD1 as a possible D gene (5 bases). The CDR3 has 14 amino acids. Trimming removed 2 bases from V and 3 bases from J, with 11 bases in between. Germline assignment: CDR1 MNHEY and CDR2 SVGEGT. DNA for the CDR3: TGTGCCAGCAGTTACCTCGGACACTACTACGAGCAGTACTTC. Protein sequence: CASSYLGHYYEQYF.

The chain has TRBV7-6 and TRBJ1-2; 9 positions agree with TRBD1. The germline V gene has CDR1 SGHVS and CDR2 FNYEAQ. There are 16 residues in the CDR3. The V segment lost 5 bases and the J segment 2 bases; nucleotides outside the gene matches: 9. CDR3 in amino acids: CASSGGGDRENYGYTF. The CDR3, as DNA: TGTGCCAGCAGCGGAGGGGGGGACAGGGAGAACTATGGCTACACCTTC.

This clone was recorded only once. The DNA of the CDR3 is TGTGCCAGCAGCGAGGGACAGGGAGTAAACACTGAAGCTTTCTTT. It is translated as CASSEGQGVNTEAFF. The chain carries TRBV5-4 and TRBJ1-1; TRBD1 matches 9 bases. The CDR3 length is 15 residues. From germline, CDR1 is SGHNT and CDR2 YYREEE (reference sequence). The V segment lost 4 bases and the J segment 2 bases; nucleotides outside the gene matches: 6.

In regard to this clone: One end of the junction varies from germline; a read error may be responsible. The V gene is TRBV5-1, the J gene TRBJ2-1; 12 bases align to TRBD1. This CDR3 region has 15 residues. Germline V gene lookup returns CDR1 SGHRS and CDR2 YFSETQ. CDR3 sequence reads: CASRLGQGAINEQFF. The CDR3 region has the DNA TGCGCCAGCAGGTTGGGACAGGGGGCTATAAATGAGCAGTTCTTC.

J is TRBJ2-3 and V is TRBV7-2; 8 nucleotides line up with TRBD2. This CDR3 is built from 13 residues. The germline gives CDR1 SGHTA, CDR2 FQGNSA. Trimming took 7 bases from V and 10 from J; bases not matched to a gene: 10. The CDR3 DNA reads as TGTGCCAGCAACAACCCGGGAGCGGGAGCGCAGTATTTT. Its protein is CASNNPGAGAQYF.

Within the sample, this clone is medium-sized. CDR3 residues: CAISAVDRGNTEAFF. CDR3 in DNA: TGTGCCATCAGTGCCGTCGACAGGGGGAACACTGAAGCTTTCTTT. This chain uses TRBV10-3 with TRBJ1-1; 8 bases are shared with TRBD1. Germline V gene data show CDR1 as ENHRY and CDR2 as SYGVKD. The CDR3 runs to 15 residues. Trimming took 4 bases from V and 1 from J; bases not matched to a gene: 5.